The 21 T cell receptor beta chains reported below all come from one sample, sequenced in a study of regulatory T cells in long-lasting Graves disease. The TCR beta library used iRepertoire HTBI primers with Arm-PCR amplification of CDR3. TCRdb re-analysed the multiplex PCR reads in MiXCR, keeping a single row per CDR3 protein. The sample lists about 450,000 distinct CDR3 sequences; 12% to 15% were seen once. As to time point: newly diagnosed GD, antithyroid drugs for less than 3 months. PBMC-derived RNA was used for the TCR library. These same data were also listed under a study on T cells in Graves' hyperthyroidism and ophthalmopathy.

The specimen was peripheral blood mononuclear cells (PBMCs), collected at new diagnosis, from a patient treated with antithyroid drugs. These receptors came from a woman aged 45 to 65 with Graves disease.

The gene calls are TRBV6-1 and TRBJ2-3; 9 bases are a match to TRBD2. The CDR3 loop spans 15 amino acids. Looked up from germline, CDR1 is MNHNS and CDR2 is SASEGT. Trimming at V came to 1 base and at J to 6 bases, leaving 5 bases not matched to a gene. CDR3 protein: CASSEVSAGGDTQYF. The CDR3 region has the DNA TGTGCCAGCAGTGAAGTTAGCGCGGGGGGGGATACGCAGTATTTT.

This clonotype was seen a handful of times. The V and J genes are TRBV20-1 and TRBJ2-7, with 9 bases lining up with TRBD1. The V and J ends lost 5 bases and 2 bases, in that order; junction bases with no gene match: 7. CDR1 DFQATT and CDR2 SNEGSKA come from the germline V gene (reference sequence). The CDR3 sequence is 14 residues long. CDR3 in DNA: TGCAGTGCTGAGGAAAACAGGGGGCCCTACGAGCAGTACTTC. The encoded protein is CSAEENRGPYEQYF.

This clonotype was found a few times. The chain links TRBV9 to TRBJ2-7, with 13 bases aligning to TRBD2. Germline CDR1 and CDR2: SGDLS and YYNGEE. The length of the CDR3 is 15 residues. The J segment lost 2 bases and the V segment lost 2 bases, leaving 1 base of the junction unmatched. The CDR3 bases are TGTGCCAGCAGCGTTGGACTAGCGGGGGCCTACGAGCAGTACTTC. Protein sequence: CASSVGLAGAYEQYF.

This clonotype has at least ten counts. The J gene is TRBJ2-3, the V gene TRBV6-5; no reliable D call. The length of the CDR3 is 15 residues. Per the germline V gene, CDR1 is MNHEY and CDR2 is SVGAGI. Trimming left V 2 bases short and J 0 bases short, with 9 bases between. DNA for the CDR3: TGTGCCAGCAGTTACGCCCCGCATAGCACAGATACGCAGTATTTT. It translates to CASSYAPHSTDTQYF.

The CDR3 protein is CSALPGLAATYNEQFF. CDR3 DNA: TGCAGTGCTTTACCGGGACTAGCGGCAACATACAATGAGCAGTTCTTC. V is TRBV20-1 and J is TRBJ2-1; 11 nucleotides match TRBD2. Trimming cost V 5 bases and J 4 bases; bases outside gene matches: 10. This CDR3 has 16 residues. The germline CDR1 and CDR2 sequences are DFQATT and SNEGSKA (reference sequence).

This rearrangement joins TRBV19 to TRBJ2-7, with 14 bases that match TRBD2. The length of the CDR3 is 18 residues. V dropped 5 bases and J dropped 3; count of bases not matched to a gene: 12. From germline, CDR1 is LNHDA and CDR2 SQIVND (reference sequence). CDR3 in amino acids: CASSPPPGLAGVGYEQYF. CDR3 coding DNA: TGTGCCAGTAGTCCTCCCCCGGGACTAGCGGGAGTAGGCTACGAGCAGTACTTC. Drawing the rest from reference TRBV19 and TRBJ2-7, the complete variable domain is DGGITQSPKYLFRKEGQNVTLSCEQNLNHDAMYWYRQDPGQGLRLIYYSQIVNDFQKGDIAEGYSVSREKKESFPLTVTSAQKNPTAFYLCASSPPPGLAGVGYEQYFGPGTRLTVT.

This clonotype has only a few counts. The rearrangement joins TRBV7-2 to TRBJ2-1; 10 bases match TRBD2. The DNA end is a closer match to TRBJ2-5, so the J assignment may be wrong. Germline-derived CDR1 and CDR2 are SGHTA and FQGNSA. This CDR3 contains 16 residues. The chain's CDR3 is CASSLGLAPNQETQYF. CDR3 coding DNA: TGTGCCAGCAGCTTGGGACTAGCGCCTAACCAAGAGACCCAGTACTTC.

This clonotype was counted at least ten times. The gene calls are TRBV20-1 and TRBJ2-7; 7 bases line up with TRBD2. The V and J ends lost 2 bases and 3 bases, in that order; junction bases with no gene match: 10. The CDR3 has 15 amino acids. Germline V gene lookup returns CDR1 DFQATT and CDR2 SNEGSKA (reference sequence). CDR3 in DNA: TGCAGTGCTAGACGGGGACTACCCGGGTACTACGAGCAGTACTTC. Its protein is CSARRGLPGYYEQYF.

On this clonotype: One base away lies a much larger clone, so this may be a sequencing read error. The rearrangement uses TRBV14 and TRBJ1-2; 10 nucleotides agree with TRBD1. In germline, CDR1 is SGHDN, CDR2 FVKESK. The CDR3 has 13 amino acids. Germline trimming cut 4 bases from V and 7 bases from J; bases unmatched to any gene: 3. CDR3 protein: CASSPRTGGGYTF. DNA of the CDR3: TGTGCCAGCAGCCCCCGGACAGGGGGTGGCTACACCTTC.

This clonotype occurred many times. In DNA, the CDR3 is TGTGCCAGCAGTTTACAGCGCGGGAGTGGGGTCTCCTACGAGCAGTACTTC. It encodes CASSLQRGSGVSYEQYF. V gene TRBV28 combines with J gene TRBJ2-7; TRBD2 aligns across 7 bases. Germline-derived CDR1 and CDR2 are MDHEN and SYDVKM. CDR3 length equals 17 residues. V lost 2 bases, J lost 0 bases, and 10 bases stayed unmatched.

This clonotype was recorded many times. The rearrangement uses TRBV10-3 and TRBJ2-7, with D possibly matching TRBD1 (6 bases). This CDR3 contains 13 residues. V was clipped by 2 bases and J by 5 bases, with 10 bases between them. CDR1 and CDR2 (germline): ENHRY, SYGVKD. CDR3 loop: CAISENRDDEQYF. The CDR3 coding sequence is TGTGCCATCAGTGAGAACAGGGACGACGAGCAGTACTTC.

The gene calls are TRBV7-2 and TRBJ2-1; tentative D call: TRBD2 (6 bases). This CDR3 has 15 residues. Between the trimmed V and J ends, which lost 1 base and 3 bases, there was a span of 10 bases. Germline CDR1 reads SGHTA; CDR2 reads FQGNSA. This chain's CDR3 is CASSLVAGFYNEQFF. In DNA, the CDR3 is TGTGCCAGCAGCTTAGTTGCGGGATTCTACAATGAGCAGTTCTTC.

This clonotype was seen at least ten times. The genes are TRBV4-1 and TRBJ2-1; 14 nucleotides agree with TRBD2. V lost 2 bases to trimming and J lost 8 bases; unmatched junction nucleotides: 11. Germline CDR1 and CDR2: MGHRA and YSYEKL. The CDR3 covers 18 residues. CDR3 in amino acids: CASSQQLSGTSGRDEQFF. The CDR3 region has the DNA TGCGCCAGCAGCCAACAACTCTCCGGGACTAGCGGGAGAGATGAGCAGTTCTTC.

In its sample, this clonotype was seen many times. The rearrangement joins TRBV2 to TRBJ1-1; the D gene is possibly TRBD1 (6 bases). The CDR3 runs 15 residues. Germline V gene sequence: CDR1 SNHLY, CDR2 FYNNEI. The germline V and J ends were trimmed by 4 bases and 1 base, with 13 bases remaining between them. The CDR3 nucleotides are TGTGCCAGCAGTGGGGGTAGGGGGTCGAACACTGAAGCTTTCTTT. Its protein product is CASSGGRGSNTEAFF.

This clonotype was seen repeatedly, ten times or more. J is TRBJ2-5 and V is TRBV18, with 9 bases matching TRBD2. Germline V CDR1 and CDR2: KGHSH, LQKENI. The V gene end was trimmed by 0 bases and the J gene end by 5 bases; junction bases not matched to a gene: 4. The CDR3 totals 15 residues. CDR3 sequence reads: CASSPPGLAMETQYF. CDR3 in DNA: TGTGCCAGCTCACCACCGGGACTAGCAATGGAGACCCAGTACTTC.

This clonotype was observed many times. The chain is built from TRBV30 and TRBJ2-7; 9 bases align to TRBD1. CDR3 length equals 15 residues. Germline CDR1 and CDR2: GTSNPN and SVGIG (reference sequence). The V gene end was trimmed by 3 bases and the J gene end by 3 bases; junction bases not matched to a gene: 9. The CDR3 coding sequence is TGTGCCTGGAGGGGCCCCGGGACAGGGCACTACGAGCAGTACTTC. It yields the protein CAWRGPGTGHYEQYF.

This clonotype was observed many times. This chain connects TRBV7-9 to TRBJ2-3; TRBD2 matches 11 bases. The CDR3 length is 16 residues. V lost 3 bases to trimming and J lost 10 bases; unmatched junction nucleotides: 12. The V gene's germline CDR1 is SEHNR and CDR2 FQNEAQ (reference sequence). Here the CDR3 DNA reads TGTGCCAGCAGCTTCGGTGGGACTAGCGGCGGGGGGGCGCAGTATTTT. Amino acid sequence: CASSFGGTSGGGAQYF.

The table lists this clonotype with many counts. The genes are TRBV12-3 or TRBV12-4 and TRBJ2-4, with 10 nucleotides matching TRBD2. Losses at the gene ends were 1 base for V and 7 bases for J; bases not matched to a gene: 1. The CDR3 has 14 residues. CDR3 protein: CASSLGSGRNIQYF. As DNA, the CDR3 is TGTGCCAGCAGTTTAGGTAGCGGGAGGAACATTCAGTACTTC.

Ten or more counts support this clonotype. This chain connects TRBV5-1 to TRBJ2-3; D uncertain. CDR1 is SGHRS, CDR2 YFSETQ, per germline. The CDR3 contains 15 residues. The V and J ends lost 1 base and 2 bases respectively, with 11 bases between them. CDR3 nucleotide sequence: TGCGCCAGCAGCTTGTCCAGCGCAGACACAGATACGCAGTATTTT. Its protein is CASSLSSADTDTQYF.

This sequence joins TRBV20-1 and TRBJ1-5; D ambiguous. The V end was cut by 3 bases, the J end by 0 bases, with 15 bases between. Germline V gives CDR1 DFQATT, CDR2 SNEGSKA (reference sequence). The CDR3 loop spans 16 amino acids. The CDR3 here is CSASRQESYSNQPQHF. The CDR3 region has the DNA TGCAGTGCTAGTCGGCAGGAGTCTTATAGCAATCAGCCCCAGCATTTT.

This clonotype occurred many times. The chain has TRBV20-1 and TRBJ2-5; D gene unclear. CDR1 and CDR2 from the germline V gene are DFQATT and SNEGSKA (reference sequence). The CDR3 has 12 amino acids. The ends were cut back, 7 bases at V and 4 bases at J, with 13 bases in the middle. CDR3 coding DNA: TGCAGTGTCAGGAGTCTCCGAGAGACCCAGTACTTC. This sequence encodes CSVRSLRETQYF.